This T cell receptor (beta chain) was captured in a study of cytomegalovirus exposure and HLA in healthy donors (dated by TCRdb to 2016 to 2017). At the level of the whole study: In an earlier analysis of approximately 500 of the donors, about 270 Gb of sequence data and 90 million to 130 million unique TCR beta sequences from about 179 million T cells were reported. A later analysis re-analyzed previously published TCR beta repertoires from 660 or so donors and added high-resolution HLA genotyping to study TCR occurrence patterns. A later genetic analysis took genome-wide SNP genotypes for about 65% of the 666 donors and used that subset as a discovery cohort. A separate validation cohort of approximately 130 different subjects was used in addition to the roughly 640-subject first cohort. In an earlier analysis of 500 to 650 of the donors, high-throughput TCR beta sequencing was used to judge whether each TCR beta V gene segment behaved as functional or pseudogenic. Of the 398 genotyped donors, about 80% fell in the genetic ancestry cluster associated with self-reported Caucasian donors. Typing coverage varied by locus: roughly 629-640 donors for A, B, C, DRB1 and DQB1; approximately 560 for DQA1; about 570 for DPA1; 450 to 480 for DPB1. Several DR-DQ haplotypes were treated as single units for association and clustering because of strong linkage in the cohort. Using immunosequencing, the study profiled T cell repertoires from around 680 subjects and related those repertoires to cytomegalovirus serostatus. Donor age, sex, ethnicity and CMV serostatus were compiled alongside the repertoire data. On average, about 200,000 unique TCR beta nucleotide sequences were sequenced per donor among a few hundred genotyped donors of the cohort, with about 19% of those sequences being non-productive. Rather than using new phenotypic data, the later analysis identified candidate immune exposures from TCR beta sequences and from how often those sequences occurred across donors. The study combined high-throughput TCR immunosequencing, statistical association of individual TCRs with disease status, and machine learning to predict cytomegalovirus infection status. Every repertoire in the discovery cohort had been generated on one and the same sequencing platform. Roughly 290 gigabases of sequencing data and 70 million to 95 million unique TCR sequences made up an early release that covered 640 HLA-typed donors. HLA typing covered class I and class II loci at four-digit resolution. The study aimed to test whether signatures of past pathogen exposure could be identified by cataloging public T cell receptors.

Libraries were prepared through the immunoSEQ multiplex PCR assay. For the multiplex PCR, a mixture combining 60 forward primers for TCR Vbeta segments and 13 reverse primers for TCR Jbeta segments was used. Amplification of the CDR3 region of rearranged TCR beta genes was performed with a multiplex PCR assay on genomic DNA. On the Illumina HiSeq System, the amplified TCR beta libraries were sequenced as 87-base-pair reads. Under the source paper's analysis protocol: Across the 670 or so repertoires, a later analysis counted 80 million or so unique TCR beta chains, some 11 million of which were shared by at least two donors. A nearest-neighbor algorithm error-corrected the raw reads and collapsed the reads into unique sequences, merging closely related sequences to remove PCR and sequencing errors. V, D and J gene segments were assigned by aligning CDR3 sequences to IMGT reference sequences. For a sequence to be retained, a match of at least six nucleotides was required to both a V gene segment and a J gene segment. A rearrangement counted as productive if the CDR3 had no stop codons and remained in frame with V and J, and every other rearrangement counted as non-productive. Following IMGT convention, CDR3 was defined as the stretch from the second conserved V-encoded cysteine to the conserved J-encoded phenylalanine. Sequences without an unambiguous match to a single V gene segment were excluded from the earlier analysis of several hundred of the donors. In an earlier analysis of about 590 of the donors, a V segment was called functional when productive rearrangements were above 56.7%, and segregating when the standard deviation between donors exceeded 5%. A statistical classification framework was built for diagnosing cytomegalovirus status from the catalog of TCR beta chain sequences. In a later analysis, V and J genes were assigned by comparing TCR nucleotide sequences against IMGT/GENE-DB human TR gene sequences. In a later analysis, CDR3 sequences and most-parsimonious VDJ recombination scenarios were assigned using the TCRdist pipeline. In a later analysis, each TCR beta chain was defined by its CDR3 amino acid sequence together with its V-gene family, and reads without a unique V-gene family were excluded. In a later analysis, a few hundred highly shared, low-generation-probability nucleotide sequences were removed to address suspected cross-contamination and a sequencing artifact. In a later analysis, a clonal expansion index was calculated for each public chain from normalized within-repertoire ranks of inferred template counts. A later analysis computed generation probabilities with a VDJ recombination model fitted to out-of-frame rearrangements, and checked the results against IGoR. Hypergeometric tests were used in a later analysis to score TCR-TCR, TCR-HLA and TCR-CMV co-occurrence, with a repertoire-size bias correction applied to the TCR pairs. To estimate false discovery rates, a later analysis permuted the HLA or CMV assignments 20 times. In a later analysis, co-occurring TCRs were grouped using DBSCAN, and TCRdist sequence similarity was added for clustering within HLA-allele-positive subsets. Co-occurrence clustering excluded repertoires with fewer than 30,000 or more than 120,000 public chains, plus five with anomalous nucleotide sharing. In its TCRdb copy, this immuneACCESS table keeps in-frame sequences only and misses some clones. Where compared with another copy, unresolved V genes explain less than half of these, and the others have no known cause. V, J and clone size are taken as reported in that table, and D and trimming were inferred from the DNA itself. The sample contains roughly 80,000 clones, 77% of them found a single time. The top ten clones comprise roughly 3.2% of the sample.

Deletion took 5 bases off V and 5 bases off J, with a span of 24 bases between the germline ends. There are 17 amino acids in the CDR3, from cysteine to phenylalanine inclusive. The only DNA kept is the CDR3, 51 bases in frame from the first base. As encoded in the germline V gene (reference sequence), CDR1 is MNHEY while CDR2 is SMNVEV. In the case of this clone: Its specific antigen is unknown. No base qualities exist here, and no much larger clone lies one base off it.

The cohort was made up of 666 healthy bone marrow donors. Cohort members were all nominally healthy when sampled, although unrecorded immune exposures were likely present. The donor tested CMV seropositive and was one of the 289 seropositive cohort members. A peripheral blood sample was provided by each donor, and peripheral blood mononuclear cells were used for TCR beta sequencing. The Qiagen DNeasy Blood Extraction Kit was used to extract genomic DNA from the blood cell samples. Overall study outcomes, separate from this receptor: Correlated functional status among segregating V segments might reflect linkage disequilibrium, but an unknown experimental factor could not be ruled out. When HLA alleles, especially DR and DQ, strongly co-occurred, TCR associations were difficult to assign to individual alleles. A cluster of highly shared sequence variants was judged likely to be a technical artifact of the sequencing pipeline. In a later analysis, HLA-associated TCR beta chains showed more clonal expansion and lower generation probabilities than non-associated chains that were equally common. In this cohort, only TCR beta chains were sequenced, and detectable features were limited by the absence of alpha or paired-chain data. Across donors, most TCR sequences were observed very rarely, whereas some public TCRs were present in many individuals. In an earlier analysis of around 600 of the donors, most TCR beta V segments appeared in productive rearrangements about 87% or about 30% of the time, broadly matching IMGT annotations. A further reported finding was that TCR beta sequences accurately predicted the HLA-A and HLA-B alleles for most subjects in the first cohort. A later analysis reported that several top co-occurrence clusters appeared linked to parvovirus B19, influenza, CMV and Epstein-Barr virus. The authors suggested that the approach could potentially be generalized to other disease states and immunological phenotypes. HLA typing was unavailable for some donors at each locus, so association tests used only the typed subset. The study listed 150 to 200 TCR beta chains as associated with cytomegalovirus. According to a later analysis, TCR association rates differed among HLA loci, with DRB1 alleles showing the most associated TCRs and HLA-C alleles showing the fewest. Roughly uniform sequencing depth across donors was assumed in presence/absence analyses, although this assumption may not hold. In both the original and validation cohorts, the classifier was reported to diagnose cytomegalovirus status with high specificity and sensitivity. In a later genetic analysis, fewer N-insertions in productive TCRs were reported among donors in an Asian-associated ancestry cluster than the approximately 710-donor mean. Most CMV-associated TCR beta chains appeared to be HLA-restricted in a later analysis, and the HLA associations seemed to be driven largely by CMV exposure. In vitro tests confirmed that three of the cytomegalovirus-associated TCR beta chains recognize cytomegalovirus antigens. A later genetic analysis associated a missense DCLRE1C variant with V-gene and J-gene trimming of TCR beta chains, and an independent cohort replicated the association. Because the 87-base-pair reads could not distinguish some IMGT-functional V segments, including TRBV6-2 and TRBV6-3, those segments were excluded. In a later analysis, some 17,000 TCR beta sequences were associated with specific HLA alleles at a false discovery rate of 0.05. Seventeen rarely observed V segments, including chromosome 9 orphons, were excluded from the earlier analysis of almost 600 of the donors because counts were too low. For the cohort, immune exposure information was limited to CMV serostatus.

Sequencing used PBMCs. The sequence is built from TRBV27 and TRBJ2-5; TRBD2 is perhaps the D gene, given 6 matching bases. The origin of this receptor is a man aged 50 or older in good health and CMV-seropositive. The CDR3: CASSPVLGGPRPETQYF. The nucleotides read TGTGCCAGCAGTCCCGTATTAGGAGGGCCTCGTCCTGAGACCCAGTACTTC.